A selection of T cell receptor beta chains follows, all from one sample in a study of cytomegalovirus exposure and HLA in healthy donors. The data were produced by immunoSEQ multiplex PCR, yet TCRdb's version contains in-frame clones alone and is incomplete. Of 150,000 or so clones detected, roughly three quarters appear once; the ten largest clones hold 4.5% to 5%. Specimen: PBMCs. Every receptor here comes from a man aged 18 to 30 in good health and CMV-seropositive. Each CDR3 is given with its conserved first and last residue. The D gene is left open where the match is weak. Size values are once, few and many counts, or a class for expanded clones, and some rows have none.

CDR3aa: CASSESSGLFYGHTF; CDR3nt: TGCGCCAGCAGTGAGTCGAGCGGCCTCTTCTATGGCCACACCTTC; len: 15; abundance: .; v_gene: TRBV10-2; j_gene: TRBJ1-2; d_gene: .
CDR3aa: CASGRENRMGHEQFF; CDR3nt: TGTGCCAGCGGCAGGGAAAACCGTATGGGCCATGAGCAGTTCTTC; len: 15; abundance: few; v_gene: TRBV2; j_gene: TRBJ2-1; d_gene: .
CDR3aa: CASSLSSRVYGYTF; CDR3nt: TGTGCCAGCAGTTTATCGTCCAGGGTCTATGGCTACACCTTC; len: 14; abundance: once; v_gene: TRBV27; j_gene: TRBJ1-2; d_gene: .
CDR3aa: CASSYGTDSGNTIYF; CDR3nt: TGCGCCAGCAGTTACGGGACAGACTCTGGAAACACCATATATTTT; len: 15; abundance: .; v_gene: TRBV5-1; j_gene: TRBJ1-3; d_gene: TRBD1
CDR3aa: CASSLGDRDYGYTF; CDR3nt: TGTGCCAGCAGCTTGGGTGACAGGGACTATGGCTACACCTTC; len: 14; abundance: few; v_gene: TRBV5-4; j_gene: TRBJ1-2; d_gene: TRBD1
CDR3aa: CASGFNLRGGRTDTQYF; CDR3nt: TGTGCTAGTGGTTTTAACCTTAGGGGAGGACGCACAGATACGCAGTATTTT; len: 17; abundance: .; v_gene: TRBV12-5; j_gene: TRBJ2-3; d_gene: .
CDR3aa: CASSKTGAANEKLFF; CDR3nt: TGTGCTAGCAGTAAAACAGGGGCGGCTAATGAAAAACTGTTTTTT; len: 15; abundance: few; v_gene: TRBV7-7; j_gene: TRBJ1-4; d_gene: TRBD1
CDR3aa: CASSTGRGDNQPQHF; CDR3nt: TGTGCCAGTAGTACCGGACGGGGGGACAATCAGCCCCAGCATTTT; len: 15; abundance: once; v_gene: TRBV19; j_gene: TRBJ1-5; d_gene: .
CDR3aa: CASSYLLAGLTGELFF; CDR3nt: TGTGCCAGCAGTTACTTACTAGCGGGACTCACCGGGGAGCTGTTTTTT; len: 16; abundance: .; v_gene: TRBV6-5; j_gene: TRBJ2-2; d_gene: TRBD2
CDR3aa: CASSSGLQESYGYTF; CDR3nt: TGTGCCAGCAGCTCGGGCTTACAGGAGAGCTATGGCTACACCTTC; len: 15; abundance: few; v_gene: TRBV5-4; j_gene: TRBJ1-2; d_gene: .
CDR3aa: CASSLAGRDRLNTEAFF; CDR3nt: TGTGCCAGCAGCTTGGCGGGTCGGGACAGATTGAACACTGAAGCTTTCTTT; len: 17; abundance: .; v_gene: TRBV5-4; j_gene: TRBJ1-1; d_gene: TRBD1
CDR3aa: CASSLDIGVNTEAFF; CDR3nt: TGTGCCAGCAGTCTAGACATAGGGGTGAACACTGAAGCTTTCTTT; len: 15; abundance: once; v_gene: TRBV27; j_gene: TRBJ1-1; d_gene: .
CDR3aa: CASSEVGQTGSPLHF; CDR3nt: TGTGCCAGCAGTGAAGTGGGACAGACAGGTTCACCCCTCCACTTT; len: 15; abundance: .; v_gene: TRBV6-1; j_gene: TRBJ1-6; d_gene: TRBD1
CDR3aa: CASSYGQGRSRLFF; CDR3nt: TGTGCCAGCAGTTACGGGCAGGGAAGGAGTCGACTGTTTTTT; len: 14; abundance: .; v_gene: TRBV6-5; j_gene: TRBJ1-4; d_gene: .
CDR3aa: CASGPRRQGIETQYF; CDR3nt: TGTGCTAGTGGTCCGCGGCGCCAGGGGATAGAGACCCAGTACTTC; len: 15; abundance: .; v_gene: TRBV12-5; j_gene: TRBJ2-5; d_gene: .
CDR3aa: CASSPLTLKGNEQFF; CDR3nt: TGTGCCAGCAGTCCTCTGACCCTTAAGGGGAATGAGCAGTTCTTC; len: 15; abundance: .; v_gene: TRBV13; j_gene: TRBJ2-1; d_gene: .
CDR3aa: CATSRDLTGELFF; CDR3nt: TGTGCCACCAGCAGAGATCTCACCGGGGAGCTGTTTTTT; len: 13; abundance: .; v_gene: TRBV15; j_gene: TRBJ2-2; d_gene: .
CDR3aa: CASSWGGTGNTEAFF; CDR3nt: TGCGCCAGCAGCTGGGGCGGGACAGGGAACACTGAAGCTTTCTTT; len: 15; abundance: .; v_gene: TRBV5-1; j_gene: TRBJ1-1; d_gene: TRBD1
CDR3aa: CADALASSYNEQFF; CDR3nt: TGTGCAGACGCTCTAGCGAGCTCCTACAATGAGCAGTTCTTC; len: 14; abundance: .; v_gene: TRBV7-2; j_gene: TRBJ2-1; d_gene: .
CDR3aa: CASSPDGQGVRYGYTF; CDR3nt: TGTGCCAGCAGCCCCGACGGACAGGGCGTAAGGTATGGCTACACCTTC; len: 16; abundance: .; v_gene: TRBV9; j_gene: TRBJ1-2; d_gene: TRBD1
CDR3aa: CASSPGTSELFF; CDR3nt: TGTGCCAGCAGTCCGGGGACTTCGGAGCTGTTTTTT; len: 12; abundance: few; v_gene: TRBV6-5; j_gene: TRBJ2-2; d_gene: .
CDR3aa: CAISVLSAGGASYGYTF; CDR3nt: TGTGCCATCAGTGTCCTCTCGGCGGGGGGCGCCTCCTATGGCTACACCTTC; len: 17; abundance: .; v_gene: TRBV10-3; j_gene: TRBJ1-2; d_gene: .
CDR3aa: CASSWPTGQGELFF; CDR3nt: TGCGCCAGCAGCTGGCCGACAGGTCAAGGGGAGCTGTTTTTT; len: 14; abundance: .; v_gene: TRBV5-1; j_gene: TRBJ2-2; d_gene: .
CDR3aa: CSVDTGSHEQFF; CDR3nt: TGCAGCGTTGATACAGGGTCCCATGAGCAGTTCTTC; len: 12; abundance: .; v_gene: TRBV29-1; j_gene: TRBJ2-1; d_gene: .
CDR3aa: CSARLNTEAFF; CDR3nt: TGCAGTGCCAGGCTAAACACTGAAGCTTTCTTT; len: 11; abundance: .; v_gene: TRBV20-1; j_gene: TRBJ1-1; d_gene: .
CDR3aa: CASSLTSGATDTQYF; CDR3nt: TGTGCCAGCAGCTTAACTAGCGGGGCCACAGATACGCAGTATTTT; len: 15; abundance: once; v_gene: TRBV7-3; j_gene: TRBJ2-3; d_gene: TRBD2
CDR3aa: CATGGWGPGETQYF; CDR3nt: TGTGCCACGGGGGGTTGGGGCCCGGGGGAGACCCAGTACTTC; len: 14; abundance: once; v_gene: TRBV15; j_gene: TRBJ2-5; d_gene: .
CDR3aa: CASRRGTGFDIYGYTF; CDR3nt: TGTGCCAGCAGGAGGGGGACAGGCTTTGACATTTATGGCTACACCTTC; len: 16; abundance: .; v_gene: TRBV2; j_gene: TRBJ1-2; d_gene: TRBD1
CDR3aa: CASSKDMLRNTIYF; CDR3nt: TGTGCCAGCAGCAAGGACATGCTAAGGAACACCATATATTTT; len: 14; abundance: few; v_gene: TRBV11-2; j_gene: TRBJ1-3; d_gene: .
CDR3aa: CASSVSGGSGGELFF; CDR3nt: TGTGCCAGCAGCGTTAGCGGGGGCTCGGGCGGGGAGCTGTTTTTT; len: 15; abundance: .; v_gene: TRBV9; j_gene: TRBJ2-2; d_gene: TRBD2
CDR3aa: CASSQGTGTNEKLFF; CDR3nt: TGTGCTAGCAGCCAAGGAACAGGGACGAATGAAAAACTGTTTTTT; len: 15; abundance: .; v_gene: TRBV7-7; j_gene: TRBJ1-4; d_gene: .
CDR3aa: CASRGEPFSGNTIYF; CDR3nt: TGCGCCAGCAGAGGGGAACCCTTCTCTGGAAACACCATATATTTT; len: 15; abundance: .; v_gene: TRBV5-1; j_gene: TRBJ1-3; d_gene: .
CDR3aa: CASSYGRNTEAFF; CDR3nt: TGTGCCAGTAGTTATGGGCGGAACACTGAAGCTTTCTTT; len: 13; abundance: .; v_gene: TRBV19; j_gene: TRBJ1-1; d_gene: .
CDR3aa: CSVDAGEQFF; CDR3nt: TGCAGCGTTGACGCGGGAGAGCAGTTCTTC; len: 10; abundance: .; v_gene: TRBV29-1; j_gene: TRBJ2-1; d_gene: .
CDR3aa: CASNMDRGRDEQFF; CDR3nt: TGTGCCAGCAACATGGACAGGGGGCGCGATGAGCAGTTCTTC; len: 14; abundance: .; v_gene: TRBV6-1; j_gene: TRBJ2-1; d_gene: TRBD1
CDR3aa: CASSFYGQPQHF; CDR3nt: TGTGCCAGCAGCTTCTATGGTCAGCCCCAGCATTTT; len: 12; abundance: few; v_gene: TRBV7-2; j_gene: TRBJ1-5; d_gene: .
CDR3aa: CASRAPGTGNGELFF; CDR3nt: TGTGCCAGCAGGGCCCCCGGGACAGGGAACGGGGAGCTGTTTTTT; len: 15; abundance: .; v_gene: TRBV7-9; j_gene: TRBJ2-2; d_gene: TRBD1
CDR3aa: CASSPRGIADTQYF; CDR3nt: TGTGCCAGTAGCCCGAGGGGGATCGCAGATACGCAGTATTTT; len: 14; abundance: .; v_gene: TRBV19; j_gene: TRBJ2-3; d_gene: .
CDR3aa: CASSETGQGTRGYTF; CDR3nt: TGCGCCAGCAGTGAGACTGGACAGGGAACGAGAGGCTACACCTTC; len: 15; abundance: once; v_gene: TRBV10-1; j_gene: TRBJ1-2; d_gene: TRBD1
CDR3aa: CAWAAPDRNNQPQHF; CDR3nt: TGTGCCTGGGCAGCCCCGGACAGAAACAATCAGCCCCAGCATTTT; len: 15; abundance: .; v_gene: TRBV30; j_gene: TRBJ1-5; d_gene: .
CDR3aa: CASSRGGSGGGYTF; CDR3nt: TGTGCCAGCAGCCGGGGGGGGTCTGGTGGTGGCTACACCTTC; len: 14; abundance: .; v_gene: TRBV28; j_gene: TRBJ1-2; d_gene: .
CDR3aa: CASSPNLQGIYGYTF; CDR3nt: TGTGCCAGCAGCCCCAACCTTCAGGGTATCTATGGCTACACCTTC; len: 15; abundance: .; v_gene: TRBV7-2; j_gene: TRBJ1-2; d_gene: .
CDR3aa: CASSLAPPPGEQFF; CDR3nt: TGTGCCAGCAGCTTAGCTCCCCCTCCGGGGGAGCAGTTCTTC; len: 14; abundance: .; v_gene: TRBV7-2; j_gene: TRBJ2-1; d_gene: .
CDR3aa: CASKSGSTDTQYF; CDR3nt: TGTGCCAGCAAAAGCGGGTCCACAGATACGCAGTATTTT; len: 13; abundance: .; v_gene: TRBV6-5; j_gene: TRBJ2-3; d_gene: .
CDR3aa: CASSDTGTGYGYTF; CDR3nt: TGTGCCAGCAGCGATACCGGGACAGGGTATGGCTACACCTTC; len: 14; abundance: few; v_gene: TRBV7-9; j_gene: TRBJ1-2; d_gene: TRBD1
CDR3aa: CASNEGGLNTEAFF; CDR3nt: TGTGCCAGCAATGAAGGGGGATTGAACACTGAAGCTTTCTTT; len: 14; abundance: .; v_gene: TRBV27; j_gene: TRBJ1-1; d_gene: .
CDR3aa: CASSLQGSYGYTF; CDR3nt: TGTGCCAGCAGTCTACAGGGGTCCTATGGCTACACCTTC; len: 13; abundance: .; v_gene: TRBV28; j_gene: TRBJ1-2; d_gene: TRBD1
CDR3aa: CASSDRGLRNTGELFF; CDR3nt: TGTGCCAGCAGTGACAGGGGGTTAAGGAACACCGGGGAGCTGTTTTTT; len: 16; abundance: few; v_gene: TRBV6-1; j_gene: TRBJ2-2; d_gene: TRBD1
CDR3aa: CAWRTRKGAGNSPLHF; CDR3nt: TGTGCCTGGAGAACCCGAAAGGGAGCCGGTAATTCACCCCTCCACTTT; len: 16; abundance: .; v_gene: TRBV30; j_gene: TRBJ1-6; d_gene: .
CDR3aa: CASRHGAGYSEKLFF; CDR3nt: TGTGCCAGCAGGCACGGCGCAGGGTATAGTGAAAAACTGTTTTTT; len: 15; abundance: .; v_gene: TRBV28; j_gene: TRBJ1-4; d_gene: .
CDR3aa: CASSLRRSPSGETQYF; CDR3nt: TGTGCCAGCAGCTTACGACGCAGCCCCAGCGGGGAGACCCAGTACTTC; len: 16; abundance: .; v_gene: TRBV7-9; j_gene: TRBJ2-5; d_gene: .
CDR3aa: CASSHLTGENTGELFF; CDR3nt: TGTGCCAGCAGCCACCTAACAGGGGAAAACACCGGGGAGCTGTTTTTT; len: 16; abundance: .; v_gene: TRBV7-8; j_gene: TRBJ2-2; d_gene: TRBD1
CDR3aa: CASSDTGGSNEKLFF; CDR3nt: TGTGCCAGCAGTGATACAGGGGGCTCTAATGAAAAACTGTTTTTT; len: 15; abundance: .; v_gene: TRBV6-1; j_gene: TRBJ1-4; d_gene: TRBD1
CDR3aa: CASGLARKMTSGRPGGETQYF; CDR3nt: TGTGCTAGTGGTTTGGCAAGGAAGATGACTAGCGGGAGGCCGGGGGGAGAGACCCAGTACTTC; len: 21; abundance: .; v_gene: TRBV12-5; j_gene: TRBJ2-5; d_gene: TRBD2
CDR3aa: CASSLVSGVNTEAFF; CDR3nt: TGCGCCAGCAGCTTGGTTTCGGGGGTGAACACTGAAGCTTTCTTT; len: 15; abundance: few; v_gene: TRBV5-1; j_gene: TRBJ1-1; d_gene: .
CDR3aa: CASSKRQGSWANVLTF; CDR3nt: TGTGCCAGTAGTAAGCGTCAGGGGAGTTGGGCCAACGTCCTGACTTTC; len: 16; abundance: .; v_gene: TRBV19; j_gene: TRBJ2-6; d_gene: .
CDR3aa: CASSYSRSNEQFF; CDR3nt: TGTGCCAGCAGCTATTCGAGGTCCAATGAGCAGTTCTTC; len: 13; abundance: .; v_gene: TRBV5-6; j_gene: TRBJ2-1; d_gene: .
CDR3aa: CASSLEGVENSPLHF; CDR3nt: TGTGCCAGCAGCTTAGAAGGGGTGGAGAATTCACCCCTCCACTTT; len: 15; abundance: .; v_gene: TRBV11-2; j_gene: TRBJ1-6; d_gene: .